The clone carrying this T cell receptor (beta chain) was picked up many times. The data stem from a study of early T cells in non-severe SARS-CoV-2 infection. Germline V CDR1 and CDR2: MNHEY, SMNVEV (reference sequence). The CDR3 is 14 residues long. J gave up 10 bases and V 6 bases, and 6 bases lay outside the gene matches. TCRdb analysed the 5' RACE reads with MiXCR anew, one entry per CDR3 protein. Counted here are 40,000 to 55,000 distinct CDR3 sequences, about 13% occurring once; the ten biggest clones make up roughly a tenth. The TCR was taken from an adult who was a healthcare worker with PCR-confirmed SARS-CoV-2 infection or an uninfected control (not recorded which). V gene TRBV27 combines with J gene TRBJ1-6; 10 positions match TRBD1. The source material was whole blood. The CDR3 coding sequence is TGTGCCAGCAGCCGACAGGGGGCTAGATCACCCCTCCACTTT. Translating gives CASSRQGARSPLHF.